This T cell receptor delta chain derives from a study of fetal and pediatric gammadelta thymocytes (dated by TCRdb to between 2021 and 2023). Context from the whole study: To strengthen a single-cell study of gammadelta thymocyte development, the researchers used bulk gammadelta thymocyte repertoires that mixed previously published data with newly generated, unpublished data. The set of bulk gammadelta thymocyte repertoires included around 10 subjects in total: 3 fetal thymus donors and 7 pediatric thymus donors. The bulk gammadelta thymocyte repertoires combined unpublished data with previously published data (refs 27,28). Bulk TCR repertoire data were added to increase subject numbers and strengthen the CDR3 publicity analysis.

Points the paper makes about the study in general: Compared with post-natal repertoires, fetal gammadelta thymocyte repertoires were previously reported to be enriched for TRDV2, TRGV8 and TRGV9 usage, low N additions and public CDR3s.

As to this clone: The clone's antigen remains unknown. A far larger clone is off by one base, so a read error is likely. Other DNA sequences in this sample translate to the same CDR3.

For staining, thymocytes received Zombie NIR viability dye along with antibodies against CD3 (UCHT1), TCRgammadelta (11F2), TCRVgamma9 (IMMU360) and TCRVdelta2 (IMMU389). From human fetal and pediatric thymuses, sorted Vgamma9Vdelta2 and nonVgamma9Vdelta2 gammadelta thymocytes were used to generate bulk TRD and TRG CDR3 repertoires separately. Pediatric thymus tissue was obtained in Belgium from children undergoing cardiac surgery. The pediatric thymus donors included in the study ranged in age from about 1 to 12 years. Thymic cell suspensions from fetal and post-natal thymuses were prepared as previously described. Cells that were CD3+ gammadeltaTCR+ Vgamma9+ Vdelta2+ were sorted as Vgamma9Vdelta2 thymocytes. A FACS Aria III cell sorter (BD Biosciences) was used for cell sorting. Sequencing took place on an Illumina MiSeq. In the authors' own workflow: For publicity analysis, the Vgamma9Vdelta2 and nonVgamma9Vdelta2 bulk CDR3 files were merged for each subject into one combined repertoire per subject. Using base R and dplyr, CDR3 publicity was scored on a scale from 0 to 19 by checking each amino acid sequence across 9 single-cell datasets and 10 bulk repertoires. Via CATT, TCRdb reprocessed the public reads, and rows with identical DNA were then joined. These V and J calls rely on TCRdb rather than the paper's analysis. The sample table lists about a thousand delta-chain clones, 51% of them with a count of one. The ten biggest clones cover approximately 15% of the sample.

Reading from cysteine to phenylalanine, the CDR3 counts 20 amino acids. Only the CDR3 DNA is retained, 60 bases long and in frame from the first base. Sequences GEAIGNYY (CDR1) and EKD (CDR2) are obtained from the germline V gene. The sequence came from a child who underwent cardiac surgery and was recorded as healthy. The sample comprised Vgamma9Vdelta2 gamma-delta T cells from the thymus. The sample's cell subset or site label, decoded: sorted CD3+gammadeltaTCR+Vgamma9+Vdelta2+ thymocytes. The chain was built from TRDV2 and TRDJ1; a tentative D match to TRDD2 spans 6 bases. This receptor has the CDR3 CACDTVLGPTGPGDTDKLIF. At the DNA level, the sequence is TGTGCCTGTGACACCGTCCTGGGTCCTACCGGCCCCGGTGACACCGATAAACTCATTTTT.